This T cell receptor beta chain comes out of a study of CXCR3-negative and CXCR3-positive naive CD8 T cells. The study's findings and limits: The study found that naive CXCR3-negative and CXCR3-positive cells shared TRBV-TRBJ usage, while memory cells differed. Comparison of naive cells showed more hydrophobic TRB CDR3s in CXCR3-positive than in CXCR3-negative naive cells. Cryopreserved cells partially lost CXCR3 expression, and fresh PBMCs were used in most assays. Naive subsets had comparable surface CD5; TCR strength was inferred from TRB CDR3 properties.

UMI-labeled TRB cDNA libraries were prepared by 5' RACE. TCRdb reanalyzed the 5' RACE reads, giving one entry per CDR3 protein sequence and no DNA. The sample table includes 85,000 to 130,000 distinct CDR3 sequences. The CDR3 runs 13 residues. Per the germline V gene, CDR1 is MNHEY and CDR2 is SVGAGI. Comments on this clonotype: The antigen is undetermined.

The specimen sequenced was naive CXCR3+ CD8+ T cells from blood. This sample's subset: CD45RO-CCR7+CD27+CD95- naive CD8+ T cells expressing CXCR3 (TNR3+). The clonotype originates from a human donor in good health. Some clones in this sample may be carry-over from other donors' samples. The chain links TRBV6-5 to TRBJ2-1; checking the TCRdb D call of TRBD2 is not possible without DNA. The CDR3 loop reads CASTPREIDEQFF.